This entry is about one TCR beta chain. The antigen remains unidentified. The data originate from a study of cytomegalovirus exposure and HLA in healthy donors. Study-wide results and caveats: Association of a missense DCLRE1C variant with TCR beta V- and J-gene trimming was reported in a later analysis. Associated with cytomegalovirus, according to the listing, were 150 to 200 TCR beta chains. Donors were assumed by presence/absence analyses to have roughly uniform sequencing depth.

The PCR contained 60 Vbeta and 13 Jbeta primers. Original methodology: Among the unique TCR beta chains that a later analysis counted, about 81 million in all, 10 million to 13 million were shared. Clones were sequenced by immunoSEQ multiplex PCR, and TCRdb holds only the in-frame ones, with some missing. V and J calls and clone size are as listed in that table; D and trimming were resolved from the DNA. The repertoire holds fewer than 200,000 clones, with more than 70% as singletons. The sample comprised PBMCs. This TCR came from a man aged 55 to 70 in good health and CMV-seronegative.

The CDR3 reads CASRGRNTGELFF. CDR3 DNA: TGCGCCAGCAGGGGGCGCAACACCGGGGAGCTGTTTTTT. The rearrangement links TRBV5-1 to TRBJ2-2, with D possibly being TRBD1 (5 bases). Trimming took off 5 bases at V and 2 bases at J, with 7 bases between the two ends. This CDR3 is 13 amino acids long. Germline V gene data show CDR1 as SGHRS and CDR2 as YFSETQ.